The next 20 T cell receptor beta chains were all read from a single sample in a study of blood T cell repertoires in COVID-19. Sequencing was performed with immunoSEQ multiplex PCR; in TCRdb, only in-frame clones are kept and a portion is missing. Among 200,000 or so clones listed, under 90% were seen once. Sample: peripheral blood. The source is a woman older than 75 with COVID-19, enrolled during active disease.

The V call is TRBV19, the J call TRBJ2-1; 8 nucleotides line up with TRBD1. Germline CDR1 and CDR2: LNHDA and SQIVND (reference sequence). V shed 7 bases, J shed 8 bases, and the junction held 7 bases outside the gene matches. This CDR3 has 13 amino acids. The DNA for the CDR3 is TGTGCCAGTACCAGGACAGGGATTTATGAGCAGTTCTTC. It codes for CASTRTGIYEQFF.

This clone was seen just once. The rearrangement links TRBV6-5 to TRBJ2-7; D unclear. Germline V gene lookup returns CDR1 MNHEY and CDR2 SVGAGI. The CDR3 totals 16 residues. V dropped 2 bases and J dropped 2 bases, with 16 bases sitting between them. In nucleotides, the CDR3 is TGTGCCAGCAGTTACCGAGGAAGTCCGGCTACCTACGAGCAGTACTTC. Translating it yields CASSYRGSPATYEQYF.

The chain is built from TRBV28 and TRBJ1-2, with TRBD1 matching 8 bases. This CDR3 has 14 amino acids. Losses at the gene ends were 5 bases for V and 7 bases for J; bases not matched to a gene: 9. Germline values: CDR1 MDHEN, CDR2 SYDVKM. CDR3 in amino acids: CASSPTRTGFGYTF. The CDR3 DNA reads as TGTGCCAGCAGTCCAACCAGGACAGGGTTTGGCTACACCTTC.

In this sample, this clone turned up a few times. The gene calls are TRBV6-5 and TRBJ1-1, with D perhaps matching TRBD1 (5 bases). Germline values: CDR1 MNHEY, CDR2 SVGAGI. The V and J ends lost 6 bases and 6 bases respectively, with 11 bases between them. The CDR3 consists of 12 residues. CDR3: CASSRGGAEAFF. For the CDR3, the DNA is TGTGCCAGCAGCCGTGGGGGGGCTGAAGCTTTCTTT.

J is TRBJ1-6 and V is TRBV28; D may be TRBD1 (5 bases). CDR1 is MDHEN, CDR2 SYDVKM, per germline. The length of the CDR3 is 13 residues. Trimming took 6 bases from V and 7 from J, leaving 10 bases between them. Here the CDR3 DNA reads TGTGCCAGCAGGGGCAGGGCAAATTCACCCCTCCACTTT. Translation gives CASRGRANSPLHF.

This clone has just a few counts. The chain carries TRBV19 and TRBJ1-5, with a possible D match to TRBD1 (5 bases). The CDR3 runs to 14 residues. Trimming took off 5 bases at V and 4 bases at J, with 12 bases between the two ends. Germline V gene sequence: CDR1 LNHDA, CDR2 SQIVND (reference sequence). CDR3 coding DNA: TGTGCCAGTAGTGGGGGGGGAGGAAATCAGCCCCAGCATTTT. Translation gives CASSGGGGNQPQHF.

The chain links TRBV29-1 to TRBJ1-1; possibly TRBD1 for D (6 bases). Germline assignment: CDR1 SQVTM and CDR2 ANQGSEA. Trimming took off 6 bases at V and 2 bases at J, with 16 bases between the two ends. CDR3 length: 14 residues. This CDR3 reads CSVAAATGNTEAFF. CDR3 DNA: TGCAGCGTGGCGGCGGCGACAGGCAACACTGAAGCTTTCTTT.

The chain links TRBV7-2 to TRBJ1-1, with D possibly being TRBD1 (5 bases). The CDR3 has 15 amino acids. Germline V gene data show CDR1 as SGHTA and CDR2 as FQGNSA. V dropped 4 bases and J dropped 4 bases, with 16 bases sitting between them. This CDR3 is CASSWGSPGGTEAFF. CDR3 nucleotide sequence: TGTGCCAGCAGCTGGGGGTCTCCCGGGGGCACTGAAGCTTTCTTT.

This clone was recorded once. The chain links TRBV7-3 to TRBJ1-1; D is perhaps TRBD1 (5 bases). This CDR3 region has 14 residues. V lost 4 bases and J lost 8, with 17 bases in between. Germline lookup yields CDR1 SGHTA and CDR2 FQGTGA. CDR3 protein: CASSYTTDSAEAFF. DNA of the CDR3: TGTGCCAGCAGCTACACGACCGACAGCGCGGAAGCTTTCTTT. Full variable domain (rest looked up from reference TRBV7-3 and TRBJ1-1): GAGVSQTPSNKVTEKGKYVELRCDPISGHTALYWYRQSLGQGPEFLIYFQGTGAADDSGLPNDRFFAVRPEGSVSTLKIQRTERGDSAVYLCASSYTTDSAEAFFGQGTRLTVV.

This chain uses TRBV28 with TRBJ2-1; 8 bases fit TRBD2. J gave up 0 bases and V 4 bases, and 5 bases lay outside the gene matches. CDR3 length: 16 residues. Germline-derived CDR1 and CDR2 are MDHEN and SYDVKM. As DNA, the CDR3 is TGTGCCAGCAGTTCCCCGGGGGGGACCTCCTACAATGAGCAGTTCTTC. Residues: CASSSPGGTSYNEQFF.

This clone was seen a single time. Other DNA sequences in the sample encode the same CDR3. The rearrangement links TRBV5-1 to TRBJ2-5; D is undetermined. Germline-derived CDR1 and CDR2 are SGHRS and YFSETQ. V dropped 4 bases and J dropped 5 bases, with 6 bases sitting between them. There are 11 residues in the CDR3. CDR3 residues: CASSLQETQYF. For the CDR3, the DNA is TGCGCCAGCAGCCTACAGGAGACCCAGTACTTC.

The chain combines TRBV24-1 with TRBJ1-1, with D tentatively TRBD1 (6 bases). The length of the CDR3 is 13 residues. The germline V and J ends were trimmed by 7 bases and 1 base, with 9 bases remaining between them. Germline assignment: CDR1 KGHDR and CDR2 SFDVKD. The CDR3 protein is CATRQTGNTEAFF. CDR3 nucleotide sequence: TGTGCCACCAGACAGACAGGGAACACTGAAGCTTTCTTT.

The V call is TRBV29-1, the J call TRBJ1-1, with D possibly matching TRBD1 (5 bases). Per germline, CDR1 SQVTM and CDR2 ANQGSEA. The V and J ends lost 4 bases and 4 bases respectively, with 10 bases between them. The CDR3 is 12 amino acids. This CDR3 reads CSVAGGGTEAFF. CDR3 DNA sequence: TGCAGCGTTGCGGGGGGGGGCACTGAAGCTTTCTTT.

The chain recombines TRBV28 with TRBJ1-4; TRBD1 is a possible D gene (6 bases). CDR3 size: 14 residues. Looked up from germline, CDR1 is MDHEN and CDR2 is SYDVKM. Trimming stripped 7 bases from V and 4 bases from J, with 13 bases between. The CDR3 loop reads CASTGGLDNEKLFF. The DNA for the CDR3 is TGTGCCAGCACTGGGGGCTTAGATAATGAAAAACTGTTTTTT.

This clone appeared once. This chain uses TRBV7-9 with TRBJ1-4; no clear D gene. Trimming stripped 4 bases from V and 8 bases from J, with 11 bases between. The CDR3 extends over 13 amino acids. Per germline, CDR1 SEHNR and CDR2 FQNEAQ (reference sequence). The CDR3 sequence: CASSSDGEEKLFF. Here the CDR3 DNA reads TGTGCCAGCAGCTCAGACGGGGAGGAAAAACTGTTTTTT.

This clone was found a few times. The chain carries TRBV3-1 (or the pseudogene TRBV3-2) and TRBJ1-2, with TRBD1 identical over 7 bases. Trimming at V came to 4 bases and at J to 4 bases, leaving 18 bases not matched to a gene. Germline CDR1 and CDR2: LGHDT and YNNKEL (reference sequence). The CDR3 sequence is 18 residues long. The CDR3 nucleotides are TGTGCCAGCAGCCCCTTCGGAGGACAGGAAAAAACCACCTATGGCTACACCTTC. Amino acid sequence: CASSPFGGQEKTTYGYTF.

CDR3 sequence reads: CSATSYGYTF. Written as DNA, the CDR3 is TGCAGTGCTACCAGCTATGGCTACACCTTC. V gene TRBV20-1 combines with J gene TRBJ1-2; D is uncertain. V lost 4 bases and J 4 bases, leaving 4 bases between the germline ends. The CDR3 is made up of 10 amino acids. The germline gives CDR1 DFQATT, CDR2 SNEGSKA (reference sequence).

The chain uses TRBV15 and TRBJ2-2; TRBD1 is a possible D gene (6 bases). This CDR3 contains 16 residues. CDR1 is LNHNV, CDR2 YYDKDF, per germline (reference sequence). V was trimmed by 3 bases and J by 4 bases, leaving 15 bases between them. This chain's CDR3 is CATSRGTGSGTGELFF. Written as DNA, the CDR3 is TGTGCCACCAGCAGGGGCACAGGGTCGGGCACCGGGGAGCTGTTTTTT.

As DNA, the CDR3 is TGCGCCAGCAGCTTGGGGACAGGGGCGAATCAGCCCCAGCATTTT. It specifies CASSLGTGANQPQHF. V and J are TRBV5-1 and TRBJ1-5; 9 bases are a match to TRBD1. The germline gives CDR1 SGHRS, CDR2 YFSETQ. With V trimmed by 0 bases and J by 4 bases, 2 bases remained unmatched. The CDR3 is 15 amino acids.

This clone was seen more than once but under ten times. The rearrangement uses TRBV27 and TRBJ1-1, with 7 bases fitting TRBD1. After removal of 6 bases from V and 1 base from J, the junction contained 2 bases not matched to a gene. Germline V gene sequence: CDR1 MNHEY, CDR2 SMNVEV (reference sequence). This CDR3 contains 13 residues. As DNA, the CDR3 is TGTGCCAGCAGCGGACAGGCGAACACTGAAGCTTTCTTT. It is translated as CASSGQANTEAFF.